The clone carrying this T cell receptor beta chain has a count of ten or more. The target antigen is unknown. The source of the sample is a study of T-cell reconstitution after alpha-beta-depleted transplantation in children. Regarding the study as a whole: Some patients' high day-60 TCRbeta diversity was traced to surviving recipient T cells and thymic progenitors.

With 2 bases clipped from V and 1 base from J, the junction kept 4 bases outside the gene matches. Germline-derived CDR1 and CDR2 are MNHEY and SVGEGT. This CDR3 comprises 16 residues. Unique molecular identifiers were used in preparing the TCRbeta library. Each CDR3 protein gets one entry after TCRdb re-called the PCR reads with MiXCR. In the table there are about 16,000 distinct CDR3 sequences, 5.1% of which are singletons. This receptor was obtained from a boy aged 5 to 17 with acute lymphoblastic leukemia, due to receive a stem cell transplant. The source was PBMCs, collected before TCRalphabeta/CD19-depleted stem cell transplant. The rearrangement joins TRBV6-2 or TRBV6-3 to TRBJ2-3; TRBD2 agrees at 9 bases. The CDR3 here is CASSYHSGGGTDTQYF. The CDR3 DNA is TGTGCCAGCAGTTACCATAGCGGGGGAGGCACAGATACGCAGTATTTT.